The 18 T cell receptor beta chains reported below all come from one sample, sequenced in a study of PD-1 blockade in classical Hodgkin lymphoma. Relapse after autologous stem cell transplantation occurred in every patient, and brentuximab vedotin exposure varied. This table comes from immunoSEQ multiplex PCR, and its TCRdb copy is limited to in-frame clones, with some not included. This sample carries about 63,000 clones, around 90% of them seen once, and the ten largest clones take under 6%. The material was peripheral blood mononuclear cells (PBMCs), obtained before the second cycle of nivolumab. These receptors were taken from a human donor with classical Hodgkin lymphoma.

The rearrangement links TRBV7-9 to TRBJ1-2; 8 bases align to TRBD1. The germline V gene encodes CDR1 SEHNR and CDR2 FQNEAQ (reference sequence). The CDR3 has 15 amino acids. V was pared by 2 bases and J by 4 bases, with 6 bases of the junction left unmatched. Written as DNA, the CDR3 is TGTGCCAGCAGCTTATACAGGGGGGGTTCCTATGGCTACACCTTC. It codes for CASSLYRGGSYGYTF.

The V and J genes are TRBV30 and TRBJ2-2; 8 bases align to TRBD2. The germline V gene encodes CDR1 GTSNPN and CDR2 SVGIG (reference sequence). This CDR3 spans 15 amino acids. V shed 7 bases, J shed 5 bases, and the junction held 12 bases outside the gene matches. In DNA, the CDR3 is TGTGCCTTCCCAGCGGGGGCCACGAGGACCGGGGAGCTGTTTTTT. Its protein product is CAFPAGATRTGELFF.

The chain links TRBV5-1 to TRBJ1-6; 7 nucleotides line up with TRBD1. The CDR3 totals 18 residues. CDR1 is SGHRS, CDR2 YFSETQ, per germline. After removal of 3 bases from V and 5 bases from J, the junction contained 14 bases not matched to a gene. The CDR3 DNA reads as TGCGCCAGCAGCTCGGGGTCCTACAGGGGCCGAAATAATTCACCCCTCCACTTT. As protein: CASSSGSYRGRNNSPLHF.

V is TRBV5-1 and J is TRBJ2-2, with D maybe TRBD2 (5 bases). This CDR3 has 13 amino acids. Trimming took off 4 bases at V and 1 base at J, with 5 bases between the two ends. Germline lookup yields CDR1 SGHRS and CDR2 YFSETQ. The CDR3 DNA sequence: TGCGCCAGCAGCGGAGGGAACACCGGGGAGCTGTTTTTT. Amino acids: CASSGGNTGELFF.

The chain uses TRBV7-6 and TRBJ1-5; no clear D gene. The CDR3 contains 18 residues. Germline assignment: CDR1 SGHVS and CDR2 FNYEAQ. V gave up 5 bases and J gave up 2 bases, with 22 bases separating them. The CDR3 spells CASSHHNVGSVGNQPQHF. In DNA, the CDR3 is TGTGCCAGCAGCCATCACAATGTGGGGTCCGTGGGCAATCAGCCCCAGCATTTT.

This clone was recorded a few times. The chain joins TRBV6-5 to TRBJ1-3, with D hard to call. The CDR3 runs to 14 residues. Germline-derived CDR1 and CDR2 are MNHEY and SVGAGI. Trimming removed 10 bases from V and 0 bases from J, with 13 bases in between. CDR3 amino acids: CATSSGFSGNTIYF. The CDR3 coding sequence is TGTGCCACCTCATCGGGATTCTCTGGAAACACCATATATTTT.

CDR3 DNA: TGTGCCAGCAGTTTTGGCGGGGAAGAAAGTGAAAAACTGTTTTTT. Its protein is CASSFGGEESEKLFF. The rearrangement links TRBV28 to TRBJ1-4; no clear D. V was pared by 3 bases and J by 7 bases, with 15 bases between. The germline V gene encodes CDR1 MDHEN and CDR2 SYDVKM. The CDR3 contains 15 residues.

This chain joins TRBV5-1 and TRBJ1-6; D is unclear. This CDR3 has 13 amino acids. Between the trimmed V and J ends, which lost 1 base and 5 bases, there was a span of 4 bases. Germline values: CDR1 SGHRS, CDR2 YFSETQ. The CDR3: CASSLMDNSPLHF. CDR3 DNA: TGCGCCAGCAGCTTGATGGATAATTCACCCCTCCACTTT.

The V call is TRBV5-1, the J call TRBJ2-1, with unresolved D. The V end was cut by 0 bases, the J end by 8 bases, with 15 bases between. Germline values: CDR1 SGHRS, CDR2 YFSETQ. There are 15 residues in the CDR3. Written as DNA, the CDR3 is TGCGCCAGCAGCTTGGTGCCAGGTGGGGTCCATGAGCAGTTCTTC. Amino acid sequence: CASSLVPGGVHEQFF.

The V gene is TRBV18, the J gene TRBJ1-2; TRBD1 matches 7 bases. V shed 0 bases, J shed 8 bases, and the junction held 6 bases outside the gene matches. From germline, CDR1 is KGHSH and CDR2 LQKENI. The CDR3 loop spans 14 amino acids. The CDR3 nucleotides are TGTGCCAGCTCACCACCGGAGGGGGCGAGGGGCTACACCTTC. Amino acids: CASSPPEGARGYTF. Based on the CDR3 plus reference TRBV18 and TRBJ1-2, the full variable domain is NAGVMQNPRHLVRRRGQEARLRCSPMKGHSHVYWYRQLPEEGLKFMVYLQKENIIDESGMPKERFSAEFPKEGPSILRIQQVVRGDSAAYFCASSPPEGARGYTFGSGTRLTVV.

This clone was recorded once. The chain carries TRBV5-1 and TRBJ1-4; the match to TRBD1 covers 7 bases. This CDR3 is built from 15 residues. The V segment lost 3 bases and the J segment 1 base; nucleotides outside the gene matches: 3. From germline, CDR1 is SGHRS and CDR2 YFSETQ. CDR3 coding DNA: TGCGCCAGCAGCTCGACAGGGTTAACTAATGAAAAACTGTTTTTT. As protein: CASSSTGLTNEKLFF.

The CDR3 DNA follows: TGTGCCAGCAGCTTATCCGGAGATCGGGGCTACACCTTC. Translation: CASSLSGDRGYTF. The genes are TRBV7-8 and TRBJ1-2; D is undetermined. The germline CDR1 and CDR2 sequences are SGHVS and FQNEAQ. There are 13 residues in the CDR3. Deletions cut 2 bases from V and 8 bases from J, with 12 bases between.

This CDR3 reads CASRGTGDNEQFF. The CDR3 DNA reads TGTGCCAGCAGGGGGACAGGGGACAATGAGCAGTTCTTC. The chain employs TRBV6-6 and TRBJ2-1; 10 bases agree with TRBD1. Germline CDR1 is MNHNY and CDR2 is SVGAGI (reference sequence). The CDR3 loop spans 13 amino acids. J gave up 5 bases and V 6 bases, and 1 base lay outside the gene matches.

The chain couples TRBV28 to TRBJ1-1, with a tentative D call TRBD1 (6 bases). V lost 8 bases and J lost 8, with 18 bases in between. The CDR3 runs 13 residues. CDR1 and CDR2 from the germline V gene are MDHEN and SYDVKM. CDR3 residues: CASRFGGGAEAFF. CDR3 bases: TGTGCCAGCCGGTTCGGGGGCGGGGCGGAAGCTTTCTTT.

This clone is medium-sized by share. This chain uses TRBV9 with TRBJ1-1, with D uncertain. V lost 4 bases, J lost 1 base, and 17 bases lay in between. The CDR3 consists of 16 residues. Per the germline V gene, CDR1 is SGDLS and CDR2 is YYNGEE. The CDR3 loop is CASSPQVRVTNTEAFF. The DNA of the CDR3 is TGTGCCAGCAGCCCCCAGGTGAGGGTCACGAACACTGAAGCTTTCTTT. Complete variable domain (other parts from reference TRBV9 and TRBJ1-1): DSGVTQTPKHLITATGQRVTLRCSPRSGDLSVYWYQQSLDQGLQFLIQYYNGEERAKGNILERFSAQQFPDLHSELNLSSLELGDSALYFCASSPQVRVTNTEAFFGQGTRLTVV.

The chain combines TRBV4-1 with TRBJ1-2; D perhaps matches TRBD1 (6 bases). CDR1 and CDR2 from the germline V gene are MGHRA and YSYEKL. The ends were cut back, 0 bases at V and 4 bases at J, with 18 bases in the middle. CDR3 size: 17 residues. CDR3 bases: TGCGCCAGCAGCCAAGATGGTCAGGGGCCGAGATCCTATGGCTACACCTTC. Residues: CASSQDGQGPRSYGYTF.

As concerns this clone: At the DNA level, this CDR3 is encoded by other sequences in the same sample as well. This rearrangement joins TRBV5-1 to TRBJ1-2, with D perhaps matching TRBD1 (5 bases). Trimming took off 4 bases at V and 4 bases at J, with 11 bases between the two ends. The CDR3 has 13 residues. CDR1 and CDR2 (germline): SGHRS, YFSETQ. The CDR3 DNA reads TGCGCCAGCAGCCCTGACAGTGCCTATGGCTACACCTTC. Translation: CASSPDSAYGYTF.

This clone was seen a single time. The chain carries TRBV6-5 and TRBJ2-3, with TRBD1 matching 9 bases. After removal of 5 bases from V and 3 bases from J, the junction contained 6 bases not matched to a gene. Germline CDR1 is MNHEY and CDR2 is SVGAGI. The CDR3 covers 15 residues. The CDR3 nucleotides are TGTGCCAGCAGTCATCCGGGACAGGGAACAGATACGCAGTATTTT. This sequence encodes CASSHPGQGTDTQYF.